What follows are 21 T cell receptor beta chains derived from one specimen sequenced in a study of CD8+ T cells in alopecia areata. Extraction and reverse transcription of RNA yielded cDNA as the sequencing template. This table comes from immunoSEQ multiplex PCR, and its TCRdb copy is limited to in-frame clones, with some not included. The table shows around 190,000 clones, with over 55% occurring only once. Indicated treatment: oral pan-JAK inhibitor, 5-10 mg twice daily. The starting material was CD4+ T cells sorted from blood, obtained at week 24, from a patient treated with tofacitinib. All receptors derive from a human donor with alopecia areata.

The genes are TRBV30 and TRBJ1-5, with a possible D match to TRBD1 (5 bases). The germline V gene has CDR1 GTSNPN and CDR2 SVGIG (reference sequence). The CDR3 length is 14 residues. Deletions cut 2 bases from V and 0 bases from J, with 8 bases between. CDR3 in DNA: TGTGCCTGGAGTACAGGACTTAGCAATCAGCCCCAGCATTTT. Translating it yields CAWSTGLSNQPQHF.

This clone was observed a handful of times. The genes are TRBV30 and TRBJ1-2; D uncertain. Germline V lookup: CDR1 GTSNPN, CDR2 SVGIG (reference sequence). The CDR3 loop spans 15 amino acids. Trimming took off 3 bases at V and 0 bases at J, with 14 bases between the two ends. CDR3 sequence reads: CAWRPAEIPNYGYTF. The CDR3, as DNA: TGTGCCTGGAGACCCGCAGAGATTCCTAACTATGGCTACACCTTC.

The chain couples TRBV30 to TRBJ1-5; 9 bases agree with TRBD1. CDR1 is GTSNPN, CDR2 SVGIG, per germline (reference sequence). The CDR3 loop spans 14 amino acids. V dropped 0 bases and J dropped 7; count of bases not matched to a gene: 4. In DNA, the CDR3 is TGTGCCTGGAGTGTGGGGGACAGGGTCCAGCCCCAGCATTTT. Its translation is CAWSVGDRVQPQHF.

The chain recombines TRBV5-1 with TRBJ1-1, with TRBD1 identical over 9 bases. Germline loops: CDR1 SGHRS, CDR2 YFSETQ. This CDR3 region has 13 residues. Losses at the gene ends were 3 bases for V and 11 bases for J; bases not matched to a gene: 8. The CDR3 sequence is CASSYRDREGAFF. CDR3 sequence (DNA): TGCGCCAGCAGCTACCGGGACAGGGAGGGTGCTTTCTTT. Full variable domain (rest looked up from reference TRBV5-1 and TRBJ1-1): KAGVTQTPRYLIKTRGQQVTLSCSPISGHRSVSWYQQTPGQGLQFLFEYFSETQRNKGNFPGRFSGRQFSNSRSEMNVSTLELGDSALYLCASSYRDREGAFFGQGTRLTVV.

The rearrangement uses TRBV7-2 and TRBJ2-7; D gene unclear. V was pared by 4 bases and J by 6 bases, with 13 bases between. The V gene's germline CDR1 is SGHTA and CDR2 FQGNSA. The CDR3 consists of 13 residues. The chain's CDR3 is CASSSGTTREQYF. The CDR3 DNA reads TGTGCCAGCAGCTCCGGCACTACTCGCGAGCAGTACTTC. Variable domain in full (rest from reference TRBV7-2 and TRBJ2-7): GAGVSQSPSNKVTEKGKDVELRCDPISGHTALYWYRQSLGQGLEFLIYFQGNSAPDKSGLPSDRFSAERTGGSVSTLTIQRTQQEDSAVYLCASSSGTTREQYFGPGTRLTVT.

V gene TRBV19 combines with J gene TRBJ1-5; possibly TRBD1 for D (6 bases). The CDR3 totals 15 residues. V lost 5 bases, J lost 2 bases, and 13 bases lay in between. The germline V gene encodes CDR1 LNHDA and CDR2 SQIVND (reference sequence). CDR3 in amino acids: CASSEGGFRNQPQHF. The CDR3, as DNA: TGTGCCAGTAGTGAAGGGGGGTTTCGCAATCAGCCCCAGCATTTT.

This rearrangement joins TRBV7-2 to TRBJ2-7, with D possibly TRBD1 on 5 matching bases. The germline V gene encodes CDR1 SGHTA and CDR2 FQGNSA. The CDR3 loop spans 14 amino acids. With 1 base removed from V and 6 bases from J, the gap between germline ends came to 13 bases. The CDR3, as DNA: TGTGCCAGCAGCTTAGAAGGGGCTTTGGGCGAGCAGTACTTC. Amino acids: CASSLEGALGEQYF. The full variable domain, with the rest looked up from reference TRBV7-2 and TRBJ2-7, is GAGVSQSPSNKVTEKGKDVELRCDPISGHTALYWYRQSLGQGLEFLIYFQGNSAPDKSGLPSDRFSAERTGGSVSTLTIQRTQQEDSAVYLCASSLEGALGEQYFGPGTRLTVT.

This chain joins TRBV18 and TRBJ2-5; D is perhaps TRBD2 (6 bases). Germline V gene data show CDR1 as KGHSH and CDR2 as LQKENI. V lost 6 bases to trimming and J lost 5 bases, with 10 bases between them. The CDR3 covers 12 residues. CDR3 protein: CASSGLRETQYF. The CDR3 DNA follows: TGTGCCAGCTCGGGACTCCGGGAGACCCAGTACTTC. The whole variable domain, remainder taken from reference TRBV18 and TRBJ2-5, is NAGVMQNPRHLVRRRGQEARLRCSPMKGHSHVYWYRQLPEEGLKFMVYLQKENIIDESGMPKERFSAEFPKEGPSILRIQQVVRGDSAAYFCASSGLRETQYFGPGTRLLVL.

This sequence joins TRBV30 and TRBJ2-1; a weak D match, TRBD1 (5 bases). The V and J ends lost 0 bases and 6 bases respectively, with 6 bases between them. In germline, CDR1 is GTSNPN, CDR2 SVGIG (reference sequence). The CDR3 loop spans 12 amino acids. The CDR3 coding sequence is TGTGCCTGGAGTGTAACAGGCAATGAGCAGTTCTTC. This translates into CAWSVTGNEQFF.

Points on this clone: Additional DNA sequences in this sample encode the identical CDR3. This chain links TRBV6-5 with TRBJ1-4, with 7 bases identical to TRBD1. V gave up 5 bases and J gave up 5 bases; unmatched junction bases: 5. The CDR3 is made up of 14 amino acids. Per the germline V gene, CDR1 is MNHEY and CDR2 is SVGAGI. The CDR3 sequence is CASSRTGGNEKLFF. DNA of the CDR3: TGTGCCAGCAGTCGGACAGGCGGAAATGAAAAACTGTTTTTT.

This rearrangement joins TRBV6-5 to TRBJ2-1, with 7 bases matching TRBD1. The CDR3 extends over 14 amino acids. J was trimmed by 2 bases and V by 8 bases; bases with no gene match: 6. Germline V gives CDR1 MNHEY, CDR2 SVGAGI. CDR3 residues: CASGLGQAYNEQFF. CDR3 DNA sequence: TGTGCCAGCGGGTTAGGACAGGCCTACAATGAGCAGTTCTTC.

This clone was detected only a few times. This rearrangement joins TRBV6-6 to TRBJ1-1; 7 nucleotides line up with TRBD1. The CDR3 has 15 residues. J gave up 5 bases and V 7 bases, and 13 bases lay outside the gene matches. Germline assignment: CDR1 MNHNY and CDR2 SVGAGI (reference sequence). The CDR3 loop reads CASTMTGLKETEAFF. The CDR3 nucleotides read TGTGCCAGCACCATGACAGGGCTCAAGGAGACTGAAGCTTTCTTT.

In this sample, this clone turned up many times. This chain connects TRBV11-2 to TRBJ2-1; tentatively, D is TRBD2 (5 bases). CDR1 is SGHAT, CDR2 FQNNGV, per germline. Trimming left V 5 bases short and J 1 base short, with 9 bases between. The CDR3 runs 14 residues. The CDR3 DNA reads TGTGCCAGCAGCCCCGGGGTTTCCTACAATGAGCAGTTCTTC. Protein product: CASSPGVSYNEQFF.

The chain employs TRBV30 and TRBJ2-7, with a weak D call TRBD2 (5 bases). This CDR3 comprises 12 residues. V lost 0 bases, J lost 4 bases, and 7 bases lay in between. In germline, CDR1 is GTSNPN, CDR2 SVGIG (reference sequence). The CDR3 sequence is CAWSVRGYEQYF. The CDR3 region has the DNA TGTGCCTGGAGTGTACGAGGGTACGAGCAGTACTTC.

The CDR3: CSVSWTGGETQYF. Written as DNA, the CDR3 is TGCAGCGTGTCTTGGACAGGGGGAGAGACCCAGTACTTC. J is TRBJ2-5 and V is TRBV29-1; TRBD1 aligns across 10 bases. This CDR3 has 13 residues. V trimming: 6 bases; J trimming: 4 bases; junction bases outside the gene matches: 5. CDR1 and CDR2 from the germline V gene are SQVTM and ANQGSEA.

The chain combines TRBV18 with TRBJ2-7; TRBD1 matches at 8 bases. The CDR3 sequence is 15 residues long. V trimming: 6 bases; J trimming: 5 bases; junction bases outside the gene matches: 12. Germline V gene lookup returns CDR1 KGHSH and CDR2 LQKENI. CDR3 in amino acids: CASSLRRDRMHEQYF. For the CDR3, the DNA is TGTGCCAGCTCCCTACGCCGGGACAGGATGCACGAGCAGTACTTC. The full variable domain, in which reference TRBV18 and TRBJ2-7 provide the parts outside the CDR3, is NAGVMQNPRHLVRRRGQEARLRCSPMKGHSHVYWYRQLPEEGLKFMVYLQKENIIDESGMPKERFSAEFPKEGPSILRIQQVVRGDSAAYFCASSLRRDRMHEQYFGPGTRLTVT.

In this sample, this clone turned up a few times. The rearrangement joins TRBV5-1 to TRBJ2-2; 9 bases align to TRBD2. The V segment lost 3 bases and the J segment 2 bases; nucleotides outside the gene matches: 5. CDR1 and CDR2 (germline): SGHRS, YFSETQ. The CDR3 consists of 16 residues. Here the CDR3 reads CASSYTSGPNTGELFF. CDR3 DNA sequence: TGCGCCAGCAGCTACACTAGCGGGCCAAACACCGGGGAGCTGTTTTTT. Looking up the rest from reference TRBV5-1 and TRBJ2-2 gives the full variable domain: KAGVTQTPRYLIKTRGQQVTLSCSPISGHRSVSWYQQTPGQGLQFLFEYFSETQRNKGNFPGRFSGRQFSNSRSEMNVSTLELGDSALYLCASSYTSGPNTGELFFGEGSRLTVL.

CDR3 nucleotide sequence: TGCAGTGCTACCAGGACCTACGAGCAGTACTTC. Translation: CSATRTYEQYF. J is TRBJ2-7 and V is TRBV20-1; D remains ambiguous. CDR1 and CDR2 from the germline V gene are DFQATT and SNEGSKA (reference sequence). This CDR3 region has 11 residues. The V gene lost 4 bases and the J gene lost 2 bases, with 6 bases spanning the gap.

On this clone: The same CDR3 arises from other DNA sequences in this sample as well. V is TRBV29-1 and J is TRBJ2-5, with D unresolved. This CDR3 spans 10 amino acids. CDR1 and CDR2 (germline): SQVTM, ANQGSEA. V was cut by 0 bases and J by 5 bases, with 1 base left in between. The chain's CDR3 is CSVEEETQYF. The DNA of the CDR3 is TGCAGCGTTGAAGAGGAGACCCAGTACTTC.

This clone was seen a handful of times. Distinct nucleotide sequences in the sample also encode this CDR3. V usage is TRBV29-1 and J usage is TRBJ2-5; D is perhaps TRBD1 (6 bases). The germline gives CDR1 SQVTM, CDR2 ANQGSEA. Trimming removed 6 bases from V and 2 bases from J, with 10 bases in between. There are 12 residues in the CDR3. The CDR3 reads CSVATGQETQYF. CDR3 nucleotide sequence: TGCAGCGTCGCGACAGGACAAGAGACCCAGTACTTC. The full variable domain, with the rest looked up from reference TRBV29-1 and TRBJ2-5, is SAVISQKPSRDICQRGTSLTIQCQVDSQVTMMFWYRQQPGQSLTLIATANQGSEATYESGFVIDKFPISRPNLTFSTLTVSNMSPEDSSIYLCSVATGQETQYFGPGTRLLVL.

This chain joins TRBV27 and TRBJ1-6; 10 bases are shared with TRBD1. J lost 8 bases, V lost 5 bases, and 6 bases had no gene match. Looked up from germline, CDR1 is MNHEY and CDR2 is SMNVEV (reference sequence). The CDR3 totals 15 residues. The CDR3 spells CASSVRTGGHSPLHF. The CDR3 DNA follows: TGTGCCAGCAGTGTGAGGACAGGGGGACATTCACCCCTCCACTTT.